One sample yielded the 30 T cell receptor beta chains listed below, sequenced in a study of T cells in Graves' hyperthyroidism and ophthalmopathy. TCR beta CDR3 sequences were amplified from RNA transcripts. Initially, a first-round RT-PCR of the TCR CDR3 employed the HTBI primer set. TCRdb analysed the multiplex PCR reads with MiXCR anew, one entry per CDR3 protein. There are around 600,000 distinct CDR3 sequences in the sample; approximately 15% occur only once, and roughly 7% lies in the top ten. Sequencing input: blood. These receptor sequences come from a woman aged 18-30 years with Graves' ophthalmopathy.

The chain has TRBV19 and TRBJ2-5; 14 bases are shared with TRBD2. CDR3 length: 18 residues. From germline, CDR1 is LNHDA and CDR2 SQIVND (reference sequence). Germline trimming cut 5 bases from V and 4 bases from J; bases unmatched to any gene: 12. The CDR3 here is CASSPHLGLAGGRETQYF. CDR3 coding DNA: TGTGCCAGTAGTCCCCACCTTGGACTAGCGGGAGGCAGAGAGACCCAGTACTTC.

This clonotype showed up just a few times. The rearrangement joins TRBV7-9 to TRBJ1-1, with no clear D. The CDR3 covers 16 residues. Trimming removed 0 bases from V and 5 bases from J, with 16 bases in between. Germline CDR1 and CDR2: SEHNR and FQNEAQ (reference sequence). CDR3 sequence reads: CASSLAGKGRRTEAFF. DNA of the CDR3: TGTGCCAGCAGCTTAGCGGGGAAGGGTCGACGGACTGAAGCTTTCTTT.

This clonotype was counted ten times or more. The V call is TRBV20-1, the J call TRBJ1-3; perhaps TRBD1 as D (6 bases). The ends were cut back, 6 bases at V and 0 bases at J, with 21 bases in the middle. The CDR3 sequence is 17 residues long. Germline V gene data show CDR1 as DFQATT and CDR2 as SNEGSKA (reference sequence). CDR3 bases: TGCAGTGCCGTAGACCCCTCAACAGGGTACTCTGGAAACACCATATATTTT. It specifies CSAVDPSTGYSGNTIYF.

J is TRBJ1-5 and V is TRBV28; TRBD1 matches at 9 bases. This CDR3 comprises 13 residues. Germline CDR1 and CDR2: MDHEN and SYDVKM. V lost 11 bases, J lost 5 bases, and 7 bases stayed unmatched. The DNA for the CDR3 is TGTGCCGCCGGACAGGGGCCAGATCAGCCCCAGCATTTT. Translating it yields CAAGQGPDQPQHF.

The table lists this clonotype with a few counts. This chain links TRBV7-8 with TRBJ1-2, with D possibly being TRBD1 (5 bases). The CDR3 covers 15 residues. The V and J ends lost 5 bases and 0 bases respectively, with 13 bases between them. Germline assignment: CDR1 SGHVS and CDR2 FQNEAQ. CDR3 residues: CASSAGPQANYGYTF. CDR3 coding DNA: TGTGCCAGCAGCGCGGGACCGCAAGCTAACTATGGCTACACCTTC.

This clonotype was observed at least ten times. The rearrangement joins TRBV7-9 to TRBJ2-3; 10 bases match TRBD2. The CDR3 is 15 residues long. Trimming cost V 5 bases and J 5 bases; bases outside gene matches: 7. Per germline, CDR1 SEHNR and CDR2 FQNEAQ (reference sequence). The CDR3, as DNA: TGTGCCAGCAGCGTAAGCGGGAGGGCTGGAGATACGCAGTATTTT. Its protein is CASSVSGRAGDTQYF.

As regards this clonotype: A much larger clone differs from this one at a single base, so this may be a read error. V is TRBV27 and J is TRBJ1-1; D possibly corresponds to TRBD1 (5 bases). Germline V gene sequence: CDR1 MNHEY, CDR2 SMNVEV (reference sequence). The CDR3 has 13 amino acids. The CDR3, as DNA: TGTGCCAGCGGTTTAGCCGGGACCGCTGAAGCTTTCTTT. Translated: CASGLAGTAEAFF.

This clonotype came up many times. This chain links TRBV5-1 with TRBJ2-7, with 8 bases fitting TRBD1. J gave up 0 bases and V 4 bases, and 6 bases lay outside the gene matches. The germline CDR1 and CDR2 sequences are SGHRS and YFSETQ. The CDR3 sequence is 15 residues long. CDR3 nucleotides: TGCGCCAGCAGCACCGGGACAGGTCTCTCCTACGAGCAGTACTTC. It specifies CASSTGTGLSYEQYF.

This clonotype was seen many times. The J gene is TRBJ2-7, the V gene TRBV7-2; tentative D call: TRBD2 (5 bases). CDR3 length equals 14 residues. Germline assignment: CDR1 SGHTA and CDR2 FQGNSA. V lost 6 bases and J 6 bases, leaving 18 bases between the germline ends. CDR3 region: CASREGLTSSEQYF. The DNA of the CDR3 is TGTGCCAGCAGAGAGGGCCTTACGTCAAGCGAGCAGTACTTC.

The rearrangement joins TRBV20-1 to TRBJ1-3; D call uncertain. CDR1 is DFQATT, CDR2 SNEGSKA, per germline (reference sequence). With 0 bases removed from V and 3 bases from J, the gap between germline ends came to 6 bases. There are 13 residues in the CDR3. In DNA form, the CDR3 reads TGCAGTGCTAGAGAAACAGTTGGAAACACCATATATTTT. Protein: CSARETVGNTIYF.

The gene calls are TRBV6-5 and TRBJ2-1, with D uncertain. The CDR3 is 13 residues long. The V gene lost 4 bases and the J gene lost 4 bases, with 8 bases spanning the gap. CDR1 and CDR2 from the germline V gene are MNHEY and SVGAGI. CDR3 in amino acids: CASSLEEYNEQFF. The CDR3 DNA reads TGTGCCAGCAGTTTAGAGGAATACAATGAGCAGTTCTTC.

For the CDR3, the DNA is TGTGCCACCAGCGGGACTAGCGGGGGGGCCCAGAGCTCCTACAATGAGCAGTTCTTC. Translated, it gives CATSGTSGGAQSSYNEQFF. This rearrangement joins TRBV24-1 to TRBJ2-1; the match to TRBD2 covers 16 bases. The CDR3 sequence is 19 residues long. Germline V gene data show CDR1 as KGHDR and CDR2 as SFDVKD. V gave up 7 bases and J gave up 0 bases; unmatched junction bases: 8.

This clonotype appeared a few times. V usage is TRBV2 and J usage is TRBJ1-4, with no clear D. Germline V gene lookup returns CDR1 SNHLY and CDR2 FYNNEI. The V gene lost 8 bases and the J gene lost 7 bases, with 14 bases spanning the gap. CDR3 length: 13 amino acids. The CDR3 protein is CASGRGYGEKLFF. The CDR3 DNA follows: TGTGCCAGCGGTCGGGGATATGGTGAAAAACTGTTTTTT.

This clonotype has at least ten counts. V is TRBV6-1 and J is TRBJ2-3, with D tentatively TRBD2 (6 bases). Germline lookup yields CDR1 MNHNS and CDR2 SASEGT. V was clipped by 8 bases and J by 2 bases, with 17 bases between them. This CDR3 comprises 15 residues. CDR3 region: CASGTGWGTTDTQYF. CDR3 DNA: TGTGCCAGCGGGACTGGGTGGGGCACCACAGATACGCAGTATTTT.

The J gene is TRBJ2-7, the V gene TRBV6-2 or TRBV6-3; D remains ambiguous. The CDR3 runs 13 residues. In germline, CDR1 is MNHEY, CDR2 SVGEGT. V dropped 2 bases and J dropped 2 bases, with 7 bases sitting between them. The CDR3 spells CASSYAATYEQYF. In DNA form, the CDR3 reads TGTGCCAGCAGTTACGCAGCTACCTACGAGCAGTACTTC.

This clonotype was counted ten times or more. CDR3: CASSLHLPGIQETQYF. The CDR3 nucleotides read TGTGCCAGCAGTTTACATCTGCCGGGGATCCAAGAGACCCAGTACTTC. V gene TRBV27 combines with J gene TRBJ2-5, with D possibly matching TRBD2 (5 bases). CDR1 and CDR2 from the germline V gene are MNHEY and SMNVEV (reference sequence). The V end lost 2 bases, the J end lost 1 base, and 14 bases lay between the germline ends. The CDR3 spans 16 residues.

In its sample, this clonotype was seen a few times. This sequence joins TRBV4-1 and TRBJ1-2; D not resolved. Looked up from germline, CDR1 is MGHRA and CDR2 is YSYEKL. This CDR3 has 16 amino acids. V was pared by 0 bases and J by 4 bases, with 15 bases between. CDR3 protein: CASSQEPSVGFYGYTF. The CDR3 region has the DNA TGCGCCAGCAGCCAAGAGCCGTCCGTAGGGTTCTATGGCTACACCTTC.

Concerning this clonotype itself: This likely comes from a read error, as the CDR3 has no conserved phenylalanine or tryptophan at its end. The chain has TRBV27 and TRBJ2-5; no clear D gene. The CDR3 covers 15 residues. The germline V and J ends were trimmed by 0 bases and 2 bases, with 10 bases remaining between them. Per the germline V gene, CDR1 is MNHEY and CDR2 is SMNVEV (reference sequence). The CDR3 is CASSLSPSEQETQYL. The CDR3 bases are TGTGCCAGCAGTTTATCGCCCTCGGAGCAAGAGACCCAGTACCTC.

The rearrangement joins TRBV7-2 to TRBJ2-2; no definite D call. CDR1 is SGHTA and CDR2 is FQGNSA in the germline V gene. V dropped 1 base and J dropped 4 bases, with 10 bases sitting between them. The CDR3 sequence is 15 residues long. This CDR3 reads CASSLGDQSTGELFF. The CDR3 region has the DNA TGTGCCAGCAGCTTAGGGGATCAGAGCACCGGGGAGCTGTTTTTT.

This clonotype was recorded at least ten times. The V and J genes are TRBV12-3 or TRBV12-4 and TRBJ2-7; TRBD1 matches at 7 bases. The CDR3 sequence is 13 residues long. V gave up 6 bases and J gave up 2 bases; unmatched junction bases: 4. The CDR3 DNA reads TGTGCCAGCAGACCCGGGACAGCCTACGAGCAGTACTTC. Amino acids: CASRPGTAYEQYF.

This clonotype was seen many times. The chain has TRBV7-6 and TRBJ2-7; TRBD2 aligns across 9 bases. The CDR3 consists of 16 residues. V dropped 4 bases and J dropped 2; count of bases not matched to a gene: 9. CDR1 SGHVS and CDR2 FNYEAQ come from the germline V gene. CDR3 nucleotides: TGTGCCAGCAGCTCAAGTTTTGCTAGCGGGACCTACGAGCAGTACTTC. Its protein product is CASSSSFASGTYEQYF.

This clonotype was seen at least ten times. V usage is TRBV18 and J usage is TRBJ1-2, with D maybe TRBD1 (6 bases). V was shortened by 3 bases and J by 3 bases, with 11 bases between the two germline ends. Germline-derived CDR1 and CDR2 are KGHSH and LQKENI. CDR3 length: 14 amino acids. CDR3 nucleotides: TGTGCCAGCTCACCCTCAGGGGACGACTATGGCTACACCTTC. Translation gives CASSPSGDDYGYTF.

The V and J genes are TRBV19 and TRBJ2-7; 9 bases map to TRBD1. This CDR3 spans 14 amino acids. The germline gives CDR1 LNHDA, CDR2 SQIVND (reference sequence). Losses at the gene ends were 3 bases for V and 6 bases for J; bases not matched to a gene: 6. CDR3 protein: CASSIYGTGREQYF. The CDR3 coding sequence is TGTGCCAGTAGTATTTACGGGACAGGGCGCGAGCAGTACTTC.

In its sample, this clonotype was seen many times. The V gene is TRBV5-1, the J gene TRBJ2-1, with D maybe TRBD2 (5 bases). Trimming removed 2 bases from V and 3 bases from J, with 12 bases in between. This CDR3 comprises 15 residues. Germline V gene data show CDR1 as SGHRS and CDR2 as YFSETQ. The CDR3 bases are TGCGCCAGCAGCTTTGTAAGCGGCCTCTACAATGAGCAGTTCTTC. Translated, it gives CASSFVSGLYNEQFF.

CDR3 sequence: CSAAGQGTSGRVGNIQYF. CDR3 coding DNA: TGCAGTGCTGCCGGACAGGGGACTAGCGGGAGAGTCGGAAACATTCAGTACTTC. The V gene is TRBV20-1, the J gene TRBJ2-4; 14 bases match TRBD2. This CDR3 has 18 residues. After removal of 5 bases from V and 6 bases from J, the junction contained 15 bases not matched to a gene. The V gene's germline CDR1 is DFQATT and CDR2 SNEGSKA (reference sequence).

This clonotype was counted a few times. The V and J genes are TRBV9 and TRBJ2-3, with D unclear. This CDR3 is built from 18 residues. CDR1 and CDR2 from the germline V gene are SGDLS and YYNGEE. Deletions cut 0 bases from V and 0 bases from J, with 17 bases between. DNA of the CDR3: TGTGCCAGCAGCGTAGGTTTGGTCTCAACGCCCAGCACAGATACGCAGTATTTT. It is translated as CASSVGLVSTPSTDTQYF.

This clonotype came up many times. The chain employs TRBV20-1 and TRBJ1-1, with a weak D call TRBD1 (5 bases). The CDR3 extends over 14 amino acids. Germline V gives CDR1 DFQATT, CDR2 SNEGSKA (reference sequence). CDR3 in amino acids: CSPNRPYMNTEAFF. As DNA, the CDR3 is TGCAGCCCTAACAGGCCTTACATGAACACTGAAGCTTTCTTT.

This clonotype was recorded many times. V is TRBV15 and J is TRBJ1-5; D remains unclear. There are 15 residues in the CDR3. Germline V gene sequence: CDR1 LNHNV, CDR2 YYDKDF (reference sequence). Between the trimmed V and J ends, which lost 0 bases and 5 bases, there was a span of 11 bases. Written as DNA, the CDR3 is TGTGCCACCAGCAGAGATCGGGCTTCGGATCAGCCCCAGCATTTT. The encoded protein is CATSRDRASDQPQHF.

This clonotype was counted many times. This chain uses TRBV7-2 with TRBJ2-1; the match to TRBD1 covers 8 bases. The germline V gene encodes CDR1 SGHTA and CDR2 FQGNSA. This CDR3 is built from 15 residues. J was trimmed by 6 bases and V by 5 bases; bases with no gene match: 9. The CDR3 here is CASSPLGQGPNEQFF. The DNA of the CDR3 is TGTGCCAGCAGCCCATTAGGACAGGGACCCAATGAGCAGTTCTTC.

The CDR3 DNA follows: TGCAGCGTCCGCAAACCGGGACTAGCCAATGAGCAGTTCTTC. Its protein is CSVRKPGLANEQFF. This chain joins TRBV29-1 and TRBJ2-1, with 9 bases that match TRBD2. The CDR3 loop spans 14 amino acids. Germline-derived CDR1 and CDR2 are SQVTM and ANQGSEA. Germline trimming cut 6 bases from V and 6 bases from J; bases unmatched to any gene: 9.